A single sample is the source of the 16 T cell receptor beta chains below, sequenced in a study of low-dose radiotherapy and immunotherapy resistance in tumors. As for time point: before trial treatment. TRAV and TRBV primers primed cDNA for both TCRalpha and TCRbeta. Over approximately 19 PCR cycles, TCRs were amplified from a constant-region primer and V-primer adapter. Each CDR3 protein is one row after TCRdb ran MiXCR on the reads. This table has around 36,000 distinct CDR3 sequences, around a third appearing once. The sequencing here drew on PBMCs, taken before treatment. The receptors were gathered from a male donor with gallbladder cancer.

By share, this clonotype counts as medium-sized. This chain connects TRBV5-1 to TRBJ2-1; a possible D gene is TRBD2 (7 bases). Between the trimmed V and J ends, which lost 4 bases and 7 bases, there was a span of 21 bases. CDR3 length: 16 amino acids. From germline, CDR1 is SGHRS and CDR2 YFSETQ. The DNA of the CDR3 is TGCGCCAGCAGCGACCGAGGGGGAGGGCGGTTGAATGAGCAGTTCTTC. This sequence encodes CASSDRGGGRLNEQFF.

As to this clonotype: This is likely an artifact of a read error, given a far larger clone one base away. V and J are TRBV6-5 and TRBJ2-1, with D unclear. The germline V and J ends were trimmed by 6 bases and 0 bases, with 12 bases remaining between them. Per germline, CDR1 MNHEY and CDR2 SVGAGI. This CDR3 has 15 residues. The CDR3 coding sequence is TGTGCCAGCAGGGGCCAAACACTCTCCTACAATGAGCAGTTCTTC. Translated, it gives CASRGQTLSYNEQFF.

With regard to this clonotype: A far larger clone is only one base removed, so a read error is likely. This chain uses TRBV1 with TRBJ1-5; the D call in the table, TRBD1, was not verified against the DNA. TRBV1 is designated a pseudogene. The CDR3 length is 15 residues. CDR3 coding DNA: TGCGCCAGCAGCCAGAGATCGTCAGGGGATCAGCCCCAGCATTTT. It specifies CASSQRSSGDQPQHF.

This clonotype was counted ten times or more. This chain joins TRBV11-2 and TRBJ2-2, with a possible D match to TRBD1 (5 bases). The V gene's germline CDR1 is SGHAT and CDR2 FQNNGV. Trimming shortened V by 2 bases and J by 7 bases, and 11 bases separated the two germline ends. The CDR3 is 14 residues long. CDR3 nucleotide sequence: TGTGCCAGCAGCTTACCAGGGTCCATCGGGGAGCTGTTTTTT. Its protein product is CASSLPGSIGELFF.

This clonotype came up a few times. The genes are TRBV5-1 and TRBJ1-1; TRBD1 is a possible D gene (5 bases). Trimming cost V 2 bases and J 0 bases, with 14 bases left between them. Germline lookup yields CDR1 SGHRS and CDR2 YFSETQ. The CDR3 is made up of 16 amino acids. CDR3 in amino acids: CASSLNTGRLNTEAFF. In DNA form, the CDR3 reads TGCGCCAGCAGCTTAAACACGGGACGGTTGAACACTGAAGCTTTCTTT.

This clonotype showed up many times. V is TRBV29-1 and J is TRBJ1-2; 7 bases line up with TRBD1. This CDR3 contains 15 residues. Trimming at V came to 1 base and at J to 4 bases, leaving 9 bases not matched to a gene. The V gene's germline CDR1 is SQVTM and CDR2 ANQGSEA. CDR3 protein: CSVEGSDRRRYGYTF. As DNA, the CDR3 is TGCAGCGTTGAAGGATCGGACAGGCGCCGCTATGGCTACACCTTC.

This clonotype was recorded a few times. The chain joins TRBV7-9 to TRBJ2-2; D call uncertain. Trimming shortened V by 0 bases and J by 1 base, and 15 bases separated the two germline ends. The CDR3 length is 18 residues. CDR1 and CDR2 from the germline V gene are SEHNR and FQNEAQ (reference sequence). This CDR3 reads CASSLAGSVARNTGELFF. For the CDR3, the DNA is TGTGCCAGCAGCTTAGCGGGCTCGGTCGCAAGGAACACCGGGGAGCTGTTTTTT.

This clonotype was recorded many times. The V call is TRBV14, the J call TRBJ2-1; 8 bases are a match to TRBD1. The CDR3 has 15 residues. V lost 4 bases to trimming and J lost 4 bases; unmatched junction nucleotides: 6. Germline V CDR1 and CDR2: SGHDN, FVKESK. The CDR3 DNA follows: TGTGCCAGCAGCCGCGGACAGGGCCGATACAATGAGCAGTTCTTC. This translates into CASSRGQGRYNEQFF.

The J gene is TRBJ1-6, the V gene TRBV2, with 8 nucleotides matching TRBD1. The CDR3 loop spans 15 amino acids. V was pared by 6 bases and J by 5 bases, with 6 bases of the junction left unmatched. The V gene's germline CDR1 is SNHLY and CDR2 FYNNEI. CDR3 sequence reads: CASRSTGVNNSPLHF. In DNA form, the CDR3 reads TGTGCCAGCAGGTCGACAGGGGTAAATAATTCACCCCTCCACTTT.

This clonotype was seen once. Here the CDR3 DNA reads TGTGCCAGCAGTTTGGGCATACTCAACACCGGGGAGCTGTTTTTT. Its translation: CASSLGILNTGELFF. The chain employs TRBV28 and TRBJ2-2; D is ambiguous. V lost 3 bases and J lost 2, with 10 bases in between. CDR3 size: 15 residues. Germline V gene sequence: CDR1 MDHEN, CDR2 SYDVKM.

The chain is built from TRBV28 and TRBJ2-1; no clear D gene. The V end was cut by 5 bases, the J end by 9 bases, with 8 bases between. Germline V gene lookup returns CDR1 MDHEN and CDR2 SYDVKM. The CDR3 spans 11 residues. In DNA form, the CDR3 reads TGTGCCAGCAGTCTAAATGGTGAGCAGTTCTTC. Its translation: CASSLNGEQFF.

This clonotype was seen ten or more times. This rearrangement joins TRBV10-1 to TRBJ2-3; D ambiguous. Trimming removed 3 bases from V and 3 bases from J, with 7 bases in between. Germline values: CDR1 WNHNN, CDR2 SYGVQD (reference sequence). The CDR3 spans 13 residues. For the CDR3, the DNA is TGCGCCAGCAGTGACCCTTTTACAGATACGCAGTATTTT. As protein: CASSDPFTDTQYF.

A remark on this clonotype: Given a far larger clone just one base away, this is likely a sequencing read error. This chain links TRBV9 with TRBJ2-1, with 7 bases fitting TRBD1. Germline V gene data show CDR1 as SGDLS and CDR2 as YYNGEE. V shed 0 bases and J 10 bases; nucleotides not matched to a gene: 10. The CDR3 spans 15 residues. The CDR3 here is CASSVDGTVSLEQFF. For the CDR3, the DNA is TGTGCCAGCAGCGTAGATGGGACAGTTTCCCTCGAGCAGTTCTTC.

This clonotype was counted ten times or more. This chain connects TRBV20-1 to TRBJ1-2; D is uncertain. The V gene's germline CDR1 is DFQATT and CDR2 SNEGSKA (reference sequence). V was pared by 0 bases and J by 0 bases, with 11 bases between. The CDR3 is 15 residues long. CDR3 amino acids: CSARDLREPNYGYTF. DNA of the CDR3: TGCAGTGCTAGAGATCTTCGGGAGCCTAACTATGGCTACACCTTC.

By share, this clonotype ranks as medium-sized (0.01 to 0.1%). The rearrangement joins TRBV28 to TRBJ2-1; 8 bases are shared with TRBD2. This CDR3 comprises 15 residues. J was trimmed by 9 bases and V by 2 bases; bases with no gene match: 9. Per germline, CDR1 MDHEN and CDR2 SYDVKM. The CDR3 nucleotides are TGTGCCAGCAGTTTAGAGGACGGGAGGGGGGGTGAGCAGTTCTTC. Protein product: CASSLEDGRGGEQFF.

By share of the sample, this clonotype is medium-sized (0.01 to 0.1%). The gene calls are TRBV6-6 and TRBJ2-3; unclear D gene. Germline V gene sequence: CDR1 MNHNY, CDR2 SVGAGI (reference sequence). CDR3 length equals 16 residues. Trimming cost V 6 bases and J 2 bases, with 18 bases left between them. CDR3 DNA: TGTGCCAGCAGACCCCTTGAAGGTCCTGACACAGATACGCAGTATTTT. Translating it yields CASRPLEGPDTDTQYF.